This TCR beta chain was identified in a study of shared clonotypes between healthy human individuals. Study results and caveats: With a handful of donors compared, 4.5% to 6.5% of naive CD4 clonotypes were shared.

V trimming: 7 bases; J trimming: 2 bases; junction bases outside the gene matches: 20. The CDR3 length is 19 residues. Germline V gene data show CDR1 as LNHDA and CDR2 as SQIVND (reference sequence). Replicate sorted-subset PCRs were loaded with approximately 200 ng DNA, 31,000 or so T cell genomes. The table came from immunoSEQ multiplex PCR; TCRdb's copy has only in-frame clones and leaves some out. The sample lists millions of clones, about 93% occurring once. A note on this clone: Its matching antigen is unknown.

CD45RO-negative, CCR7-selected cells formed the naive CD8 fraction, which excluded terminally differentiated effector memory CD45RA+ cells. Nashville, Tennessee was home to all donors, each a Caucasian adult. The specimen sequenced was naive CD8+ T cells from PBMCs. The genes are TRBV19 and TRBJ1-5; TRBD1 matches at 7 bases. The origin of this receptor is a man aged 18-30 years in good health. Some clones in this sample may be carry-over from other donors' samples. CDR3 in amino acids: CASKTDRATAGVRNQPQHF. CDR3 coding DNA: TGTGCCAGTAAAACTGACAGGGCCACGGCCGGTGTTCGCAATCAGCCCCAGCATTTT.